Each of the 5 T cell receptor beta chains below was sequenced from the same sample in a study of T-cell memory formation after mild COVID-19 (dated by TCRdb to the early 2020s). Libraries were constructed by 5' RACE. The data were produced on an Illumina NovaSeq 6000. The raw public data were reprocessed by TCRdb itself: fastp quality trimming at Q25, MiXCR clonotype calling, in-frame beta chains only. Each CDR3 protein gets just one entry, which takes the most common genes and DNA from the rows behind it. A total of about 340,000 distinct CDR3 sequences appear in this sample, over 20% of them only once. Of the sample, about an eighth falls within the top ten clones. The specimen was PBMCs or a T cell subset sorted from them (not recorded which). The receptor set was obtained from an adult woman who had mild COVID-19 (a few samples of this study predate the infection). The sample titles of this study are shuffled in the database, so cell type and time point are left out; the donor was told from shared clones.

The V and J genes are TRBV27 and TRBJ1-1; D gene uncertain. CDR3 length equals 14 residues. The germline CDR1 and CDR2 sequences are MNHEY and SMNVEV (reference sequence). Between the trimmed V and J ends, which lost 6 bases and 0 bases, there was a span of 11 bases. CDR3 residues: CASSPGWMNTEAFF. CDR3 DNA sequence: TGTGCCAGCAGCCCCGGCTGGATGAACACTGAAGCTTTCTTT.

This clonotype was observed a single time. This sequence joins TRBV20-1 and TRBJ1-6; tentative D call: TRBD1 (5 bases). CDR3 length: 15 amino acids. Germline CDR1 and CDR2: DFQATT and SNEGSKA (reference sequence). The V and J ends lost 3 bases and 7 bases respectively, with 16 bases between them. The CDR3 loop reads CSARWGAEGNSPLHF. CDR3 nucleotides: TGCAGTGCTAGGTGGGGTGCCGAGGGGAATTCACCCCTCCACTTT.

The CDR3 region has the DNA TGCAGCCTCACTTCGGCCGGGGCTGATACGCAGTATTTT. Amino acid sequence: CSLTSAGADTQYF. The chain joins TRBV29-1 to TRBJ2-3; D tentatively reads TRBD1 or TRBD2 (5 bases each). CDR3 size: 13 residues. V lost 8 bases and J lost 6, with 18 bases in between. CDR1 is SQVTM, CDR2 ANQGSEA, per germline.

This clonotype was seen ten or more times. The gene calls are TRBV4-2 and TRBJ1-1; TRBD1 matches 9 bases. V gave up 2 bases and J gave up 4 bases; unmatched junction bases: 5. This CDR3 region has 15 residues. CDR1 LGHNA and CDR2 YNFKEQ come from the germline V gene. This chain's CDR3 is CASSQPDRGFTEAFF. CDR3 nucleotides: TGTGCCAGCAGCCAACCGGACAGGGGTTTCACTGAAGCTTTCTTT.

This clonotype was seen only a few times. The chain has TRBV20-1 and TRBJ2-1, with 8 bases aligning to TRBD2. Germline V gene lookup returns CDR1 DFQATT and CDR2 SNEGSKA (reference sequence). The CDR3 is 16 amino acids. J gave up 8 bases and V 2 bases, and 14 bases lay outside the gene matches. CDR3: CSARFPLAGGRHEQFF. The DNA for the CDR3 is TGCAGTGCTAGATTCCCCCTGGCGGGAGGTAGGCATGAGCAGTTCTTC.